This TCR beta chain was captured by sequencing in a study of beta chain features in type 1 diabetes. Study as a whole: Examined across all samples were some 110 million sorted cells.

As every portion of the isolated RNA was reverse transcribed, the sequencing read expressed TCRB transcripts. Sequencing was performed with immunoSEQ multiplex PCR; in TCRdb, only in-frame clones are kept and a portion is missing. The data hold roughly 140,000 clones, with under 60% observed a single time. The collection from each donor was one heparinised blood draw averaging approximately 110 mL. In regard to this clone: Its antigen remains unknown.

Overall study results and limits: Within each of all four CD4+ subsets, Type 1 diabetes patients had TCRB CDR3s that were moderately but significantly shorter.

This CDR3 has 15 amino acids. CDR1 is ENHRY and CDR2 is SYGVKD in the germline V gene. Material for sequencing was Tregs from blood. The TCR was taken from a man aged 18-30 years in good health. The chain links TRBV10-3 to TRBJ2-5, with 11 bases matching TRBD2. The J call is doubtful: the DNA matches TRBJ2-7 better. This CDR3 reads CAISSGRPTPYEQYF. The CDR3 nucleotides read TGTGCCATATCTAGCGGGAGGCCCACTCCCTACGAGCAGTACTTC.